The clone carrying this T cell receptor (beta chain) was picked up many times. TCRdb analysed the reads with MiXCR anew, one entry per CDR3 protein. The data contain hundreds of thousands of distinct CDR3 sequences, approximately 10% of them singletons. These data originate in a study of T cell repertoires in cytomegalovirus infection. The trim removed 8 bases at V and 8 bases at J, leaving 10 bases unmatched. The CDR3 contains 14 residues. From germline, CDR1 is SEHNR and CDR2 FQNEAQ (reference sequence). The sequenced sample was PBMCs. The sequence was collected from a human donor in good health (CMV status not recorded). Some clones in this sample may be carry-over from other donors' samples. The V call is TRBV7-9, the J call TRBJ2-1, with 9 bases matching TRBD2. In DNA, the CDR3 is TGTGCCAGCCCTCCCGGCGGGGGGGGCGATGAGCAGTTCTTC. Translation: CASPPGGGGDEQFF.